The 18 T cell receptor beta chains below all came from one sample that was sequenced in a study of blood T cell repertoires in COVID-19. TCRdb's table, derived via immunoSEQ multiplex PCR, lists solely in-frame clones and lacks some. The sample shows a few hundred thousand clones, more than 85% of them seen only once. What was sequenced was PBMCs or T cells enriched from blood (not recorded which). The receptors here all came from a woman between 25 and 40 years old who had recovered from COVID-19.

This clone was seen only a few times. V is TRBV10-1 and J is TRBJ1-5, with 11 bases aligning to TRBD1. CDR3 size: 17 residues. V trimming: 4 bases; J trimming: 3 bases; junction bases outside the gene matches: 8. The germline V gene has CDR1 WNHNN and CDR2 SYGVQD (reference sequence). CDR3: CASSGNRDRGTNQPQHF. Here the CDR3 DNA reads TGCGCCAGCAGTGGAAACCGGGACAGGGGGACCAATCAGCCCCAGCATTTT.

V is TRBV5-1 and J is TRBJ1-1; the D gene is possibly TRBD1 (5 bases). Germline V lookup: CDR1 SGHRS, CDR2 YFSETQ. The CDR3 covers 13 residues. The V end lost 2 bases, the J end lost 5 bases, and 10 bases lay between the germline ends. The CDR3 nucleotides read TGCGCCAGCAGCTTAGGGGTTGAGACTGAAGCTTTCTTT. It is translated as CASSLGVETEAFF. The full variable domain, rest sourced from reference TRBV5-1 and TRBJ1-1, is KAGVTQTPRYLIKTRGQQVTLSCSPISGHRSVSWYQQTPGQGLQFLFEYFSETQRNKGNFPGRFSGRQFSNSRSEMNVSTLELGDSALYLCASSLGVETEAFFGQGTRLTVV.

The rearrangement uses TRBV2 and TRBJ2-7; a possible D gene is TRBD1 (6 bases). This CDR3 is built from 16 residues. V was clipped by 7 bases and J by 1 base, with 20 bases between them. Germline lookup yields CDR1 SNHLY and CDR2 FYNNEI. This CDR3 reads CASTRTGTLLSYEQYF. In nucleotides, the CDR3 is TGTGCCAGCACCCGTACCGGGACACTATTATCCTACGAGCAGTACTTC.

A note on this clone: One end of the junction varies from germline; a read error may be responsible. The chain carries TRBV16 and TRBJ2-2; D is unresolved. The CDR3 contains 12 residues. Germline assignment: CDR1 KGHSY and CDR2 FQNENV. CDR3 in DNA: TGTGCCAGCAGCCAGAACTCCGGGGAGCTGTTTTTT. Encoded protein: CASSQNSGELFF.

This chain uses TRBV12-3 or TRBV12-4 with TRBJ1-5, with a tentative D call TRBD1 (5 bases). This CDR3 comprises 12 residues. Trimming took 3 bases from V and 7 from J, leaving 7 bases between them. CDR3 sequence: CASSFGGQPQHF. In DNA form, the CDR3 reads TGTGCCAGCAGTTTCGGGGGGCAGCCCCAGCATTTT.

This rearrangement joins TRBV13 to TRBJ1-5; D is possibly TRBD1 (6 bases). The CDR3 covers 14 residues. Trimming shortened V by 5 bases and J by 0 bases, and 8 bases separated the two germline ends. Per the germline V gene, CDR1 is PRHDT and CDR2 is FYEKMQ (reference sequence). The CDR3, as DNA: TGTGCCAGCAGCCAGGGGTATAGCAATCAGCCCCAGCATTTT. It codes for CASSQGYSNQPQHF.

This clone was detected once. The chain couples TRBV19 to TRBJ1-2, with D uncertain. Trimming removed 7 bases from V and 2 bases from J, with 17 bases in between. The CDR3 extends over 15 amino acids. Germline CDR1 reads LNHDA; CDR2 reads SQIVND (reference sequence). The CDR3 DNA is TGTGCCAGTATTCGGCGAGAGGGCCGGAACTATGGCTACACCTTC. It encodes CASIRREGRNYGYTF.

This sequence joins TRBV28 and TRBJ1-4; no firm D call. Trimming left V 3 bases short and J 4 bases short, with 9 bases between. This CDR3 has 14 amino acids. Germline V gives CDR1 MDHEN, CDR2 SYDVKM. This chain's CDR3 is CASSFLQINEKLFF. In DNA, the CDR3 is TGTGCCAGCAGTTTCCTCCAGATTAATGAAAAACTGTTTTTT. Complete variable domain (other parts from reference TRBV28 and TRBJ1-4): DVKVTQSSRYLVKRTGEKVFLECVQDMDHENMFWYRQDPGLGLRLIYFSYDVKMKEKGDIPEGYSVSREKKERFSLILESASTNQTSMYLCASSFLQINEKLFFGSGTQLSVL.

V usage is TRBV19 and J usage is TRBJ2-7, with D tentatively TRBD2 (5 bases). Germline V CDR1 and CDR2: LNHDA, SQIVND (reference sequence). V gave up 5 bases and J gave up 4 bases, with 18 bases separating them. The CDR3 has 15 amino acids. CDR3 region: CASSAGSSEIYEQYF. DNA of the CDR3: TGTGCCAGTAGTGCGGGTAGTTCGGAGATATACGAGCAGTACTTC.

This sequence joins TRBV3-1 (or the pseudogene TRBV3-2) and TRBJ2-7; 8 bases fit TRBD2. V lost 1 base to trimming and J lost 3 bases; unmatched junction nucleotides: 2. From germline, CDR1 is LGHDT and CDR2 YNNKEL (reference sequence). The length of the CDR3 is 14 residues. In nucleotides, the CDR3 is TGTGCCAGCAGCCAAGCCGGGACTAGCTACGAGCAGTACTTC. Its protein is CASSQAGTSYEQYF.

As DNA, the CDR3 is TGTGCCAGCAGCTCGCCCCCCGGTAGCGGGATTTACAATGAGCAGTTCTTC. Its translation: CASSSPPGSGIYNEQFF. The rearrangement joins TRBV7-2 to TRBJ2-1, with 8 bases identical to TRBD2. The CDR3 has 17 residues. In germline, CDR1 is SGHTA, CDR2 FQGNSA. V lost 4 bases and J lost 4; bases outside the gene matches: 12. Filled out from reference TRBV7-2 and TRBJ2-1, the complete variable domain reads GAGVSQSPSNKVTEKGKDVELRCDPISGHTALYWYRQSLGQGLEFLIYFQGNSAPDKSGLPSDRFSAERTGGSVSTLTIQRTQQEDSAVYLCASSSPPGSGIYNEQFFGPGTRLTVL.

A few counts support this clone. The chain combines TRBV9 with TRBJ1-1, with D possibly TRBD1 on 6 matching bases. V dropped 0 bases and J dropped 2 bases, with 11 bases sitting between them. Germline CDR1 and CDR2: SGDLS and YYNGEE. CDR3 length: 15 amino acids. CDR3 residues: CASSVDTGRNTEAFF. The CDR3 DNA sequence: TGTGCCAGCAGCGTAGATACAGGGCGTAACACTGAAGCTTTCTTT.

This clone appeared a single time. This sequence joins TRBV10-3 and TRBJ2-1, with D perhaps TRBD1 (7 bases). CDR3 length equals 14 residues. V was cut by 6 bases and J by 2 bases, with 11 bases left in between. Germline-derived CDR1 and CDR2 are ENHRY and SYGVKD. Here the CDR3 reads CAIRGGQPYNEQFF. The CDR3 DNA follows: TGTGCCATCAGGGGGGGACAGCCCTACAATGAGCAGTTCTTC.

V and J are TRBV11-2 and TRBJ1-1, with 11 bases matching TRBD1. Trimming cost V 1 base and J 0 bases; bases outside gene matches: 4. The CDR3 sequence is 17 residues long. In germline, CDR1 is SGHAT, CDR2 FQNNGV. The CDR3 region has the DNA TGTGCCAGCAGCTTAGTTGGACAGGGGGCCATGAACACTGAAGCTTTCTTT. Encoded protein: CASSLVGQGAMNTEAFF.

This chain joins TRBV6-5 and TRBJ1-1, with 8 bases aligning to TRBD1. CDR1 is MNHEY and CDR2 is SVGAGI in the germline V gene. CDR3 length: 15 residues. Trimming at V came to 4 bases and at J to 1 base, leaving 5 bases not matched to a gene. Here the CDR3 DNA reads TGTGCCAGCAGTTTTTCCGGGACAGGGAACACTGAAGCTTTCTTT. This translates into CASSFSGTGNTEAFF.

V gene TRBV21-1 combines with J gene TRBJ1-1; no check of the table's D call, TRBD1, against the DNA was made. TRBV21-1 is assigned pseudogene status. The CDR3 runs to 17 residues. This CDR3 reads CASSKEGQPKAGTEAFF. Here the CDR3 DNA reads TGTGCCAGCAGCAAAGAGGGACAGCCCAAGGCCGGGACTGAAGCTTTCTTT.

CDR3 nucleotides: TGCGCCAGCAGCCAAGGGACTTACGGGGGTGGAGGGACTGAAGCTTTCTTT. This sequence encodes CASSQGTYGGGGTEAFF. V usage is TRBV4-1 and J usage is TRBJ1-1, with D possibly matching TRBD1 (5 bases). Trimming removed 1 base at V and 5 bases at J, with 20 bases between. CDR1 is MGHRA, CDR2 YSYEKL, per germline. The CDR3 extends over 17 amino acids.

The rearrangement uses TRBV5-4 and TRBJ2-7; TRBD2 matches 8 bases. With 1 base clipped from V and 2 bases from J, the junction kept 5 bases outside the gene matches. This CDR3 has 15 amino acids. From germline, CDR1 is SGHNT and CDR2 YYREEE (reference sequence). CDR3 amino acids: CASSLFAGGTYEQYF. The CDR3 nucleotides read TGTGCCAGCAGCTTGTTCGCGGGGGGCACCTACGAGCAGTACTTC. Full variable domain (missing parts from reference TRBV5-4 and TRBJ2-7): ETGVTQSPTHLIKTRGQQVTLRCSSQSGHNTVSWYQQALGQGPQFIFQYYREEENGRGNFPPRFSGLQFPNYSSELNVNALELDDSALYLCASSLFAGGTYEQYFGPGTRLTVT.